The 19 T cell receptor beta chains in this list originate from one sample, sequenced in a study of blood T cell repertoires in COVID-19. Clones were sequenced by immunoSEQ multiplex PCR, and TCRdb holds only the in-frame ones, with some missing. The sample shows approximately 250,000 clones, about 84% of them seen only once. Sequenced: peripheral blood. The receptor source for this set is a woman of 80 years or more with COVID-19, enrolled during active disease.

The gene calls are TRBV28 and TRBJ1-4; D perhaps matches TRBD1 (6 bases). The V end was cut by 6 bases, the J end by 5 bases, with 13 bases between. Germline loops: CDR1 MDHEN, CDR2 SYDVKM. The CDR3 contains 14 residues. CDR3 in amino acids: CASSPGQLNEKLFF. CDR3 sequence (DNA): TGTGCCAGCAGCCCCGGACAGTTAAATGAAAAACTGTTTTTT. The full variable domain, in which reference TRBV28 and TRBJ1-4 provide the parts outside the CDR3, is DVKVTQSSRYLVKRTGEKVFLECVQDMDHENMFWYRQDPGLGLRLIYFSYDVKMKEKGDIPEGYSVSREKKERFSLILESASTNQTSMYLCASSPGQLNEKLFFGSGTQLSVL.

The chain couples TRBV10-3 to TRBJ1-3, with a weak D call TRBD1 (6 bases). V lost 9 bases, J lost 1 base, and 10 bases lay in between. The germline V gene encodes CDR1 ENHRY and CDR2 SYGVKD. The CDR3 runs 13 residues. The CDR3 DNA reads TGTGCCATTAGGGGGGGATCTGGAAACACCATATATTTT. Translation: CAIRGGSGNTIYF.

This clone appeared a few times. The chain is built from TRBV5-1 and TRBJ2-1; 10 bases are shared with TRBD2. The CDR3 has 15 amino acids. Germline loops: CDR1 SGHRS, CDR2 YFSETQ. The ends lost 3 bases at V and 4 bases at J; junction bases unmatched: 4. The CDR3 here is CASSSSSGGYNEQFF. For the CDR3, the DNA is TGCGCCAGCAGCTCATCTAGCGGGGGTTACAATGAGCAGTTCTTC. Full variable domain (outside the CDR3, taken from reference TRBV5-1 and TRBJ2-1): KAGVTQTPRYLIKTRGQQVTLSCSPISGHRSVSWYQQTPGQGLQFLFEYFSETQRNKGNFPGRFSGRQFSNSRSEMNVSTLELGDSALYLCASSSSSGGYNEQFFGPGTRLTVL.

CDR3 amino acids: CATSRVTGPGEGYTF. As DNA, the CDR3 is TGTGCCACCAGCAGAGTGACAGGGCCTGGTGAGGGCTACACCTTC. This chain joins TRBV15 and TRBJ1-2; 7 positions match TRBD1. Trimming removed 1 base from V and 8 bases from J; junction bases left unmatched: 10. This CDR3 region has 15 residues. Germline-derived CDR1 and CDR2 are LNHNV and YYDKDF (reference sequence).

This chain's CDR3 is CASSPPGKAGAPYNEQFF. DNA of the CDR3: TGTGCCAGCTCACCCCCGGGCAAAGCGGGGGCACCTTACAATGAGCAGTTCTTC. The chain joins TRBV18 to TRBJ2-1; 8 bases map to TRBD2. The V and J ends lost 3 bases and 4 bases, in that order; junction bases with no gene match: 14. The CDR3 consists of 18 residues. Germline V gene sequence: CDR1 KGHSH, CDR2 LQKENI.

The V and J genes are TRBV7-2 and TRBJ1-3; TRBD1 is a possible D gene (5 bases). V was pared by 4 bases and J by 3 bases, with 10 bases between. The CDR3 extends over 14 amino acids. Germline lookup yields CDR1 SGHTA and CDR2 FQGNSA. The CDR3 DNA reads as TGTGCCAGCAGCTCCGGACAAGTTGGAAACACCATATATTTT. It specifies CASSSGQVGNTIYF.

The chain carries TRBV10-3 and TRBJ2-1; 8 nucleotides line up with TRBD2. V lost 5 bases and J lost 4; bases outside the gene matches: 4. Germline lookup yields CDR1 ENHRY and CDR2 SYGVKD. The CDR3 length is 14 residues. CDR3 DNA: TGTGCCATCAGTTCGGGGGGGGTTTACAATGAGCAGTTCTTC. Translating gives CAISSGGVYNEQFF.

J is TRBJ1-1 and V is TRBV29-1; 7 bases map to TRBD1. The CDR3 has 13 residues. After removal of 1 base from V and 4 bases from J, the junction contained 3 bases not matched to a gene. CDR1 and CDR2 from the germline V gene are SQVTM and ANQGSEA. For the CDR3, the DNA is TGCAGCGTTGAAGCAGGGGGAGGCACTGAAGCTTTCTTT. Its protein product is CSVEAGGGTEAFF. Combining the CDR3 with reference TRBV29-1 and TRBJ1-1 gives the whole variable domain SAVISQKPSRDICQRGTSLTIQCQVDSQVTMMFWYRQQPGQSLTLIATANQGSEATYESGFVIDKFPISRPNLTFSTLTVSNMSPEDSSIYLCSVEAGGGTEAFFGQGTRLTVV.

This clone has just one count. The chain uses TRBV7-2 and TRBJ2-1, with 12 bases aligning to TRBD2. The CDR3 runs to 15 residues. Germline V gene data show CDR1 as SGHTA and CDR2 as FQGNSA. V trimming: 3 bases; J trimming: 5 bases; junction bases outside the gene matches: 2. CDR3 DNA sequence: TGTGCCAGCAGCTTGAGACTAGCGGGGGACAATGAGCAGTTCTTC. Translating it yields CASSLRLAGDNEQFF.

This chain joins TRBV3-1 (or the pseudogene TRBV3-2) and TRBJ1-3; 8 positions agree with TRBD1. The germline V gene has CDR1 LGHDT and CDR2 YNNKEL (reference sequence). This CDR3 spans 17 amino acids. V shed 4 bases and J 1 base; nucleotides not matched to a gene: 9. The CDR3 sequence is CASSPVTGEASGNTIYF. In nucleotides, the CDR3 is TGTGCCAGCAGCCCTGTGACAGGGGAAGCTTCTGGAAACACCATATATTTT.

The V call is TRBV9, the J call TRBJ1-4; 9 bases agree with TRBD1. CDR1 is SGDLS and CDR2 is YYNGEE in the germline V gene. J was trimmed by 6 bases and V by 3 bases; bases with no gene match: 3. The CDR3 has 14 amino acids. CDR3 DNA: TGTGCCAGCAGCGCCACAGGGGGCGATGAAAAACTGTTTTTT. This gives the protein CASSATGGDEKLFF.

As for this clone: The same CDR3 is also encoded by other DNA sequences in this sample. The chain uses TRBV2 and TRBJ2-5, with 9 bases fitting TRBD2. Germline CDR1 and CDR2: SNHLY and FYNNEI. V shed 6 bases, J shed 4 bases, and the junction held 9 bases outside the gene matches. The CDR3 is made up of 15 amino acids. CDR3 protein: CASSLSGGFSETQYF. The CDR3 coding sequence is TGTGCCAGCAGCCTAAGCGGGGGGTTTTCAGAGACCCAGTACTTC.

This chain links TRBV11-3 with TRBJ2-2, with D possibly TRBD1 on 5 matching bases. CDR1 and CDR2 (germline): SGHNT, YENEEA. Trimming shortened V by 5 bases and J by 1 base, and 11 bases separated the two germline ends. The CDR3 loop spans 15 amino acids. CDR3 nucleotide sequence: TGTGCCAGCAGCGTCTCAGGGTTGAACACCGGGGAGCTGTTTTTT. Translation gives CASSVSGLNTGELFF.

Concerning this clone itself: This sample includes further DNA sequences coding for the same CDR3. DNA for the CDR3: TGCGCCAGCAGCCCCGGGGGGGCTGGGGGCTACACCTTC. Amino acids: CASSPGGAGGYTF. V and J are TRBV5-1 and TRBJ1-2; maybe TRBD1 (6 bases). Trimming left V 4 bases short and J 8 bases short, with 15 bases between. Germline-derived CDR1 and CDR2 are SGHRS and YFSETQ. CDR3 length: 13 residues.

The CDR3 reads CASSEAGDSTGNTIYF. The CDR3 DNA reads as TGTGCCAGCAGTGAAGCGGGGGACTCAACTGGAAACACCATATATTTT. The V call is TRBV2, the J call TRBJ1-3; maybe TRBD1 (5 bases). The V gene lost 0 bases and the J gene lost 2 bases, with 11 bases spanning the gap. The CDR3 runs 16 residues. The germline gives CDR1 SNHLY, CDR2 FYNNEI.

This chain connects TRBV7-8 to TRBJ2-7, with a tentative D call TRBD1 (5 bases). This CDR3 region has 13 residues. The V gene's germline CDR1 is SGHVS and CDR2 FQNEAQ. Trimming removed 2 bases at V and 7 bases at J, with 12 bases between. The CDR3 loop reads CASSLKGPGEQYF. The CDR3 nucleotides read TGTGCCAGCAGCTTAAAGGGGCCTGGGGAGCAGTACTTC.

V usage is TRBV9 and J usage is TRBJ2-2, with 8 bases lining up with TRBD1. CDR1 SGDLS and CDR2 YYNGEE come from the germline V gene. This CDR3 has 15 amino acids. The V gene end was trimmed by 4 bases and the J gene end by 7 bases; junction bases not matched to a gene: 9. The DNA for the CDR3 is TGTGCCAGCAGCCCCCGGACAGGGCAGGGCGGGGAGCTGTTTTTT. Translation: CASSPRTGQGGELFF.

The chain is built from TRBV28 and TRBJ1-1, with 8 bases lining up with TRBD1. CDR3 length: 14 amino acids. Germline V lookup: CDR1 MDHEN, CDR2 SYDVKM. J lost 1 base, V lost 6 bases, and 4 bases had no gene match. In nucleotides, the CDR3 is TGTGCCAGCAGACGAGGACAGGGGAACACTGAAGCTTTCTTT. This sequence encodes CASRRGQGNTEAFF.

This sequence joins TRBV11-1 and TRBJ1-1, with 8 bases fitting TRBD1. The germline CDR1 and CDR2 sequences are SGHAT and FQDESV (reference sequence). The CDR3 sequence is 13 residues long. J gave up 7 bases and V 3 bases, and 4 bases lay outside the gene matches. CDR3 coding DNA: TGTGCCAGCAGCTTCGACAGGGGAGGTGAAGCTTTCTTT. Residues: CASSFDRGGEAFF.